These 17 T cell receptor beta chains share one sample of origin, sequenced in a study of T cell repertoires in cytomegalovirus infection. TCRdb processed the reads anew with MiXCR; each CDR3 protein has one entry. The sample carries about 250,000 distinct CDR3 sequences, about a sixth recorded once. Sequenced: CD8+ T cells from PBMCs. These receptors were obtained from a human donor in good health (CMV status not recorded). Some clones in this sample may be carry-over from other donors' samples.

This clonotype was observed a handful of times. The V gene is TRBV7-6, the J gene TRBJ2-7; 12 nucleotides line up with TRBD1. Germline V gene sequence: CDR1 SGHVS, CDR2 FNYEAQ. The CDR3 extends over 17 amino acids. With 1 base clipped from V and 3 bases from J, the junction kept 7 bases outside the gene matches. This CDR3 is CASSLGPGTGGNYEQYF. The CDR3 region has the DNA TGTGCCAGCAGCTTAGGCCCCGGGACAGGGGGCAACTACGAGCAGTACTTC. The variable domain in full, completed from reference TRBV7-6 and TRBJ2-7, reads GAGVSQSPRYKVTKRGQDVALRCDPISGHVSLYWYRQALGQGPEFLTYFNYEAQQDKSGLPNDRFSAERPEGSISTLTIQRTEQRDSAMYRCASSLGPGTGGNYEQYFGPGTRLTVT.

This chain uses TRBV11-2 with TRBJ2-1; D unresolved. The CDR3 spans 16 residues. Germline V gives CDR1 SGHAT, CDR2 FQNNGV. V lost 2 bases and J 5 bases, leaving 16 bases between the germline ends. Here the CDR3 reads CASSLYRAPPNNEQFF. CDR3 DNA: TGTGCCAGCAGCTTATACCGGGCCCCGCCTAACAATGAGCAGTTCTTC.

This clonotype turned up a few times. The chain carries TRBV6-5 and TRBJ1-5, with TRBD1 matching over 10 bases. V lost 5 bases, J lost 2 bases, and 3 bases stayed unmatched. This CDR3 contains 15 residues. Germline CDR1 reads MNHEY; CDR2 reads SVGAGI. This CDR3 is CASSRGTGGNQPQHF. For the CDR3, the DNA is TGTGCCAGCAGTCGAGGGACAGGGGGCAATCAGCCCCAGCATTTT.

This clonotype was picked up a small number of times. This chain uses TRBV2 with TRBJ1-1; D call uncertain. Germline CDR1 SNHLY, CDR2 FYNNEI. The CDR3 consists of 10 residues. Trimming pared 4 bases from V and 10 bases from J, leaving 7 bases between. CDR3 amino acids: CASSGRVAFF. For the CDR3, the DNA is TGTGCCAGCAGTGGTAGGGTAGCTTTCTTT.

This clonotype occurred many times. This chain links TRBV6-5 with TRBJ2-1, with 7 positions matching TRBD1. Germline-derived CDR1 and CDR2 are MNHEY and SVGAGI. CDR3 length: 15 residues. The trim removed 0 bases at V and 3 bases at J, leaving 2 bases unmatched. The CDR3 protein is CASSYSRTGYNEQFF. The CDR3 DNA reads TGTGCCAGCAGTTACTCACGGACAGGCTACAATGAGCAGTTCTTC.

The table lists this clonotype with many counts. The V and J genes are TRBV5-4 and TRBJ2-7, with D possibly called TRBD1 or TRBD2 (5 bases each). The CDR3 runs 15 residues. The germline V gene has CDR1 SGHNT and CDR2 YYREEE (reference sequence). The ends were cut back, 0 bases at V and 2 bases at J, with 12 bases in the middle. Written as DNA, the CDR3 is TGTGCCAGCAGCTTGGAGGCAGGGAGCCCCTACGAGCAGTACTTC. Its protein is CASSLEAGSPYEQYF.

The V gene is TRBV20-1, the J gene TRBJ1-1; no clear D. Germline V gene sequence: CDR1 DFQATT, CDR2 SNEGSKA (reference sequence). This CDR3 is built from 10 residues. V shed 5 bases and J shed 4 bases, with 5 bases lying between them. CDR3: CSALSTEAFF. The DNA for the CDR3 is TGCAGTGCTCTTAGCACTGAAGCTTTCTTT.

The table lists this clonotype with many counts. The chain recombines TRBV11-2 with TRBJ1-4, with D possibly being TRBD1 (5 bases). In germline, CDR1 is SGHAT, CDR2 FQNNGV. With 4 bases removed from V and 4 bases from J, the gap between germline ends came to 13 bases. The CDR3 contains 15 residues. This chain's CDR3 is CASSSRSRGNEKLFF. CDR3 coding DNA: TGTGCCAGCAGCTCCCGCTCGAGGGGTAATGAAAAACTGTTTTTT.

This clonotype is a singleton in its sample. V and J are TRBV28 and TRBJ2-4, with D hard to call. Between the trimmed V and J ends, which lost 6 bases and 0 bases, there was a span of 15 bases. CDR1 is MDHEN, CDR2 SYDVKM, per germline. The CDR3 totals 16 residues. CDR3 nucleotide sequence: TGTGCCAGCAGCCTCCTCCCAGTTTTAGCCAAAAACATTCAGTACTTC. Translation: CASSLLPVLAKNIQYF.

Ten or more counts support this clonotype. The chain joins TRBV7-8 to TRBJ1-5; D remains unclear. Germline V CDR1 and CDR2: SGHVS, FQNEAQ. CDR3 length equals 13 residues. The V end lost 2 bases, the J end lost 4 bases, and 6 bases lay between the germline ends. CDR3: CASSLSGNQPQHF. CDR3 coding DNA: TGTGCCAGCAGCTTATCCGGGAATCAGCCCCAGCATTTT.

The V and J genes are TRBV29-1 and TRBJ2-5; TRBD2 is a possible D gene (6 bases). Between the trimmed V and J ends, which lost 6 bases and 0 bases, there was a span of 14 bases. CDR3 length: 14 residues. The germline CDR1 and CDR2 sequences are SQVTM and ANQGSEA. Here the CDR3 DNA reads TGCAGCGTGGGGGGACGGACGTACCAAGAGACCCAGTACTTC. It translates to CSVGGRTYQETQYF.

The chain couples TRBV5-6 to TRBJ2-2, with 8 bases fitting TRBD1. With V trimmed by 3 bases and J by 2 bases, 6 bases remained unmatched. Germline V gene sequence: CDR1 SGHDT, CDR2 YYEEEE. This CDR3 comprises 16 residues. In DNA form, the CDR3 reads TGTGCCAGCAGCTCCTACGACAGGGGAAACACCGGGGAGCTGTTTTTT. Protein sequence: CASSSYDRGNTGELFF.

The rearrangement uses TRBV6-5 and TRBJ1-1; D perhaps matches TRBD1 (5 bases). CDR1 and CDR2 from the germline V gene are MNHEY and SVGAGI. CDR3 length: 16 residues. Between the trimmed V and J ends, which lost 5 bases and 0 bases, there was a span of 16 bases. The CDR3 DNA reads TGTGCCAGCAGTCCGGGGCCTCCTTTACTGAACACTGAAGCTTTCTTT. It is translated as CASSPGPPLLNTEAFF.

This clonotype was picked up many times. The genes are TRBV12-3 or TRBV12-4 and TRBJ2-7, with 9 bases identical to TRBD1. Trimming at V came to 6 bases and at J to 2 bases, leaving 5 bases not matched to a gene. This CDR3 is 14 amino acids long. Written as DNA, the CDR3 is TGTGCCAGCAGGGTTGGACAGGGGACCTACGAGCAGTACTTC. Encoded protein: CASRVGQGTYEQYF.

The gene calls are TRBV4-1 and TRBJ1-1; the D is unclear. Germline values: CDR1 MGHRA, CDR2 YSYEKL. This CDR3 comprises 13 residues. Trimming removed 1 base at V and 3 bases at J, with 6 bases between. CDR3 sequence reads: CASSQALYTEAFF. The CDR3 bases are TGCGCCAGCAGCCAAGCTCTCTACACTGAAGCTTTCTTT.

Many counts were recorded for this clonotype. The chain carries TRBV11-2 and TRBJ1-2, with 8 bases fitting TRBD1. The CDR3 totals 15 residues. With V trimmed by 2 bases and J by 4 bases, 6 bases remained unmatched. CDR1 and CDR2 (germline): SGHAT, FQNNGV. The chain's CDR3 is CASSLNSGTGYGYTF. CDR3 bases: TGTGCCAGCAGCTTAAATTCCGGGACAGGCTATGGCTACACCTTC.

The table lists this clonotype with a few counts. This sequence joins TRBV29-1 and TRBJ2-1; D remains ambiguous. The CDR3 consists of 11 residues. In germline, CDR1 is SQVTM, CDR2 ANQGSEA. Deletions cut 4 bases from V and 8 bases from J, with 9 bases between. The CDR3 sequence: CSVGGSDEQFF. CDR3 in DNA: TGCAGCGTTGGAGGCAGCGATGAGCAGTTCTTC.